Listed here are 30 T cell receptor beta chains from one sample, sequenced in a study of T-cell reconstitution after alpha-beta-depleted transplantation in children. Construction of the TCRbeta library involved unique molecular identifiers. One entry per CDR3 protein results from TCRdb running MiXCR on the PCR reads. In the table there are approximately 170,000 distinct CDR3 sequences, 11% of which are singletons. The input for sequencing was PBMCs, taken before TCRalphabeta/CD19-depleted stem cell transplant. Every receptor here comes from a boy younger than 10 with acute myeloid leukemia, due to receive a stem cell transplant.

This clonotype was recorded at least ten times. The CDR3 region has the DNA TGCGCCAGCAGCCCAGGACTAGCGGGACGACCCCCCTACGAGCAGTACTTC. It specifies CASSPGLAGRPPYEQYF. The rearrangement joins TRBV4-1 to TRBJ2-7, with TRBD2 identical over 12 bases. CDR1 and CDR2 (germline): MGHRA, YSYEKL. V lost 4 bases to trimming and J lost 2 bases; unmatched junction nucleotides: 9. CDR3 length: 17 residues.

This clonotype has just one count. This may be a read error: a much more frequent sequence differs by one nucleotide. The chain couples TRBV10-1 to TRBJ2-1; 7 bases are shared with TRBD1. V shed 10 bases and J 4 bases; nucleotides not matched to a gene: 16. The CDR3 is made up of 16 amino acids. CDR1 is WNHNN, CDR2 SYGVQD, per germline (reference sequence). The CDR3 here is CATSMYRDSPYNEQFF. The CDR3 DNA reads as TGCGCCACCAGCATGTATCGGGACAGTCCTTACAATGAGCAGTTCTTC.

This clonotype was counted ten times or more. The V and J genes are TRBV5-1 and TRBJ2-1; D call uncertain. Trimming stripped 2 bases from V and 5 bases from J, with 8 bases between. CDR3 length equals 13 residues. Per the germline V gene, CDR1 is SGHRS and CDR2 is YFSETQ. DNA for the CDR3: TGCGCCAGCAGCTTCCAGCAGGACAATGAGCAGTTCTTC. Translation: CASSFQQDNEQFF. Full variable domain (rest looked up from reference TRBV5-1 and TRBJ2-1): KAGVTQTPRYLIKTRGQQVTLSCSPISGHRSVSWYQQTPGQGLQFLFEYFSETQRNKGNFPGRFSGRQFSNSRSEMNVSTLELGDSALYLCASSFQQDNEQFFGPGTRLTVL.

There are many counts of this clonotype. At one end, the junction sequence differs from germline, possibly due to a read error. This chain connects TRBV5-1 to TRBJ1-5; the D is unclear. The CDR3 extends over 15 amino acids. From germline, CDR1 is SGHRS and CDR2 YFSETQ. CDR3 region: CASSLDGKSNQPHHF. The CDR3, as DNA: TGCGCCAGCAGCTTGGACGGTAAAAGCAATCAGCCCCATCATTTT. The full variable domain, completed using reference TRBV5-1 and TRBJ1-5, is KAGVTQTPRYLIKTRGQQVTLSCSPISGHRSVSWYQQTPGQGLQFLFEYFSETQRNKGNFPGRFSGRQFSNSRSEMNVSTLELGDSALYLCASSLDGKSNQPHHFGDGTRLSIL.

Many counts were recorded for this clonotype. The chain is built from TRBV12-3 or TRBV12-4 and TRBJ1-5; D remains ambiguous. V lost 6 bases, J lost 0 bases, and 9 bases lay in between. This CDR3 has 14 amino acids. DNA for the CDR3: TGTGCCAGCAGGGGCGACGGTAGCAATCAGCCCCAGCATTTT. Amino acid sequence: CASRGDGSNQPQHF.

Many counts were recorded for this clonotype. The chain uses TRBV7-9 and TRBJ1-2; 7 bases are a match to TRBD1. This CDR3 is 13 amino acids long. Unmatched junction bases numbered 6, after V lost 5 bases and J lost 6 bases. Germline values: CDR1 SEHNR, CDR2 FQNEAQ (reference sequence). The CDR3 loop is CASSRLTGNGYTF. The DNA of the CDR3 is TGTGCCAGCAGCCGCTTGACAGGGAATGGCTACACCTTC.

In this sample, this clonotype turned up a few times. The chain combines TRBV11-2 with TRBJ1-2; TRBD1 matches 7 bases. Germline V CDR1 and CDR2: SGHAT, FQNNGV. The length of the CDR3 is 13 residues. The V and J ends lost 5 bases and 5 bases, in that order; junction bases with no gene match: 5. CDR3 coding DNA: TGTGCCAGCAGCCAAGACAGGGTATATGGCTACACCTTC. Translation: CASSQDRVYGYTF. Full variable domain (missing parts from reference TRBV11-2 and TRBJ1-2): EAGVAQSPRYKIIEKRQSVAFWCNPISGHATLYWYQQILGQGPKLLIQFQNNGVVDDSQLPKDRFSAERLKGVDSTLKIQPAKLEDSAVYLCASSQDRVYGYTFGSGTRLTVV.

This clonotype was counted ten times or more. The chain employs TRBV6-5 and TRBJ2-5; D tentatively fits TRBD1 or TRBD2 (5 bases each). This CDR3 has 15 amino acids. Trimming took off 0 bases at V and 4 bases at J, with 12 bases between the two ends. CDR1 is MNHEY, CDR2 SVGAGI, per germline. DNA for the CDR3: TGTGCCAGCAGTTACTCTGGTGGGACGGGAGAGACCCAGTACTTC. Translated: CASSYSGGTGETQYF.

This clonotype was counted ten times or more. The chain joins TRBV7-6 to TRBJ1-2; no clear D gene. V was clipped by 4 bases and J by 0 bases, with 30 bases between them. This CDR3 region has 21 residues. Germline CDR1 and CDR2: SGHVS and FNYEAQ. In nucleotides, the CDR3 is TGTGCCAGCAGCTCCTTTACCTTCGTCACAGCCCGTCGTCGCACTAACTATGGCTACACCTTC. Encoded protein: CASSSFTFVTARRRTNYGYTF.

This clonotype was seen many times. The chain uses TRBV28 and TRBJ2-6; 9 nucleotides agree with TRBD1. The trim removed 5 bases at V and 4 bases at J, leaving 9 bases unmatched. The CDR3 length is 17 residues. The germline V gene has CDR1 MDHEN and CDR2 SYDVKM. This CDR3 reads CASSELQGAGGANVLTF. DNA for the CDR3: TGTGCCAGCAGTGAATTACAGGGGGCAGGAGGGGCCAACGTCCTGACTTTC. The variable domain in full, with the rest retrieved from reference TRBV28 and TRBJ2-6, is DVKVTQSSRYLVKRTGEKVFLECVQDMDHENMFWYRQDPGLGLRLIYFSYDVKMKEKGDIPEGYSVSREKKERFSLILESASTNQTSMYLCASSELQGAGGANVLTFGAGSRLTVL.

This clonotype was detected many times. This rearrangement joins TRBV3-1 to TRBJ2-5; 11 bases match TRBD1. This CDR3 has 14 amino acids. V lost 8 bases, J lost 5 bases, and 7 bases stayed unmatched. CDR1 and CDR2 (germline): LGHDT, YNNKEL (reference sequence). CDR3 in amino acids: CASGGQGAWETQYF. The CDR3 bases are TGTGCCAGCGGAGGACAGGGGGCCTGGGAGACCCAGTACTTC.

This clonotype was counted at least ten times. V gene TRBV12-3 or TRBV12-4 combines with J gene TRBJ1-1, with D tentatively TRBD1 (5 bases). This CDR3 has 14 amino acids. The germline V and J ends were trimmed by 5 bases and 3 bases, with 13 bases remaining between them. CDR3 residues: CASSGTGRDTEAFF. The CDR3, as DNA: TGTGCCAGCAGTGGGACGGGGAGGGACACTGAAGCTTTCTTT.

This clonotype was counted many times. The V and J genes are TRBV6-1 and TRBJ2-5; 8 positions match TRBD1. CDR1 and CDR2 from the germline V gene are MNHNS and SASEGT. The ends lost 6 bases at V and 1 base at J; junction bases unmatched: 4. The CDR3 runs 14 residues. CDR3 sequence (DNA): TGTGCCAGCAGGCATACAGGGGGCCAAGAGACCCAGTACTTC. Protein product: CASRHTGGQETQYF.

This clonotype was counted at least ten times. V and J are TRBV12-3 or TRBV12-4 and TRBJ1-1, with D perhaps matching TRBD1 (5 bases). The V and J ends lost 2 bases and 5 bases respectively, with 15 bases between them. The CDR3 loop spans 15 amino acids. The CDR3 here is CASSLSPQGATEAFF. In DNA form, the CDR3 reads TGTGCCAGCAGTTTATCCCCGCAAGGGGCGACTGAAGCTTTCTTT.

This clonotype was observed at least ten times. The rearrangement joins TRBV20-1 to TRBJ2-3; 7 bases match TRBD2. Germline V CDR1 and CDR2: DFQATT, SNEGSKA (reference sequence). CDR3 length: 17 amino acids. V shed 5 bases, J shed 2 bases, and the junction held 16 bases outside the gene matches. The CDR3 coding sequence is TGCAGTGCTCCGCCCGGTGGGAGCGGGGCGTACACAGATACGCAGTATTTT. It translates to CSAPPGGSGAYTDTQYF.

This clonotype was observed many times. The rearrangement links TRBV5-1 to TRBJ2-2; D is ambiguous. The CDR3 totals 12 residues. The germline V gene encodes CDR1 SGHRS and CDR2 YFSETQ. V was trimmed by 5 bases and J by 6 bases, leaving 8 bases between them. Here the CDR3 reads CASSRTAGELFF. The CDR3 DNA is TGCGCCAGCAGTCGTACGGCCGGGGAGCTGTTTTTT.

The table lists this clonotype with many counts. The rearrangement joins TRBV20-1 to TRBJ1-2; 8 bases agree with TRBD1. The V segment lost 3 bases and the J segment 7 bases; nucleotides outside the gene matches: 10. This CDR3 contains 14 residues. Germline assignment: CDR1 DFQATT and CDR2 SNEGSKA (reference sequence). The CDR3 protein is CSASNSGGASGYTF. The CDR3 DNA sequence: TGCAGTGCTAGTAACTCAGGGGGCGCGAGTGGCTACACCTTC.

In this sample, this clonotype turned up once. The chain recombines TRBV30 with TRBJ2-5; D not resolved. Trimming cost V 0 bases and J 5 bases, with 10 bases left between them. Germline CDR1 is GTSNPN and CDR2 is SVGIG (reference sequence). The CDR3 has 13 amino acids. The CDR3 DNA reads TGTGCCTGGAGTGTCTCAGCGTTGGAGACCCAGTACTTC. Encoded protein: CAWSVSALETQYF.

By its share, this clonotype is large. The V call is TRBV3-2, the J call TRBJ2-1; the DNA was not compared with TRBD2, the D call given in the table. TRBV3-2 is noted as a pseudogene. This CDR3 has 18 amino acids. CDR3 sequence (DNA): TGTGCCAGCAGCCAAGTAGGCGCGGGAGGGAGCTCCTACAATGAGCAGTTCTTC. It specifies CASSQVGAGGSSYNEQFF.

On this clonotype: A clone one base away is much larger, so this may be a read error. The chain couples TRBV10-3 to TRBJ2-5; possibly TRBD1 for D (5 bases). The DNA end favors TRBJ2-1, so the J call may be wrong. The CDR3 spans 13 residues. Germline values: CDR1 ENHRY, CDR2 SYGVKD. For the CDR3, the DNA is TGTGCCATCAGGGACATCCCGACGGAGACCCAGTTCTTC. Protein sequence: CAIRDIPTETQFF.

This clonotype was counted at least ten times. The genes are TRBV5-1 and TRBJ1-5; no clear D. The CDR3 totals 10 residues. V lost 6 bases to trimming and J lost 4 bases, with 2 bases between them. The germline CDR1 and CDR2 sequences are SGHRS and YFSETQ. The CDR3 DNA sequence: TGCGCCAGCATAAATCAGCCCCAGCATTTT. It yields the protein CASINQPQHF.

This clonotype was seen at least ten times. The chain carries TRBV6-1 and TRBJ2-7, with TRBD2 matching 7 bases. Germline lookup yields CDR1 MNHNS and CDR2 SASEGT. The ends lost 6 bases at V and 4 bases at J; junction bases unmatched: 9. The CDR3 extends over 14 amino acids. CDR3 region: CASSKAGLIYEQYF. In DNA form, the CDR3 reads TGTGCCAGCAGCAAAGCGGGGCTAATTTACGAGCAGTACTTC.

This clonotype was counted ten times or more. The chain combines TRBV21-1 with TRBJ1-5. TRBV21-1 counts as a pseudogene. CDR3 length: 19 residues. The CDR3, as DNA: TGTGCCAGCAGCAAATCTAAGAGGAAAGGTAATATAAGCAATCAGCCCCAGCATTTT. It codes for CASSKSKRKGNISNQPQHF.

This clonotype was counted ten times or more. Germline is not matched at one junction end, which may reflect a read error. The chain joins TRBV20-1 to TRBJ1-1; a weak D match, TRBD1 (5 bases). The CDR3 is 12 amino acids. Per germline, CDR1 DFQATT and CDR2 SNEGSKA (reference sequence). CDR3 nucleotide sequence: TGCAGTGCTCGAGAAGGACAAGGAGGAGCTTTCTTT. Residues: CSAREGQGGAFF.

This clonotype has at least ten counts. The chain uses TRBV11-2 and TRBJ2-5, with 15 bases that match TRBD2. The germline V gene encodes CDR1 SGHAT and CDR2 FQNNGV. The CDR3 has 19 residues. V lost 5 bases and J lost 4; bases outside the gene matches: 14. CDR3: CASSAHLGLAGGSRETQYF. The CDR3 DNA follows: TGTGCCAGCAGCGCACACCTCGGACTAGCGGGAGGGTCGAGAGAGACCCAGTACTTC.

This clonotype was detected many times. The CDR3 bases are TGTGCCAGCAGTGACGCCGGGAACGGGCGCAGGGAGCAGTACTTC. Translation gives CASSDAGNGRREQYF. V and J are TRBV25-1 and TRBJ2-7; D might be TRBD2 (5 bases). Trimming took 3 bases from V and 7 from J, leaving 19 bases between them. The germline V gene encodes CDR1 MGHDK and CDR2 SYGVNS. The CDR3 is made up of 15 amino acids.

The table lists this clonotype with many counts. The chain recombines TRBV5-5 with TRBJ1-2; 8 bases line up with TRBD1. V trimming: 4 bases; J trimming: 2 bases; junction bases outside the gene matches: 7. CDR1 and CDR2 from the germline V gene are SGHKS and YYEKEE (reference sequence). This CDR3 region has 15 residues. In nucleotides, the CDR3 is TGTGCCAGCAGCGGCGGACAGGGCAGGAACTATGGCTACACCTTC. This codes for CASSGGQGRNYGYTF.

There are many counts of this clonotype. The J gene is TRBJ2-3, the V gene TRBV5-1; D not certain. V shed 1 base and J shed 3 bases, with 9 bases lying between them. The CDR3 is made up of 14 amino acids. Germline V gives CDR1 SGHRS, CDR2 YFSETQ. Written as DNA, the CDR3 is TGCGCCAGCAGCTTGTACGTTGAGACAGATACGCAGTATTTT. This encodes CASSLYVETDTQYF.

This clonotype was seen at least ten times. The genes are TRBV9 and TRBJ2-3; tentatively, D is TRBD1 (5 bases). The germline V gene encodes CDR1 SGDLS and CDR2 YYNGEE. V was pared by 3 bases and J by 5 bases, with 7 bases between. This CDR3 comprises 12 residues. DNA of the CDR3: TGTGCCAGCAGCGACAGGCGAGATACGCAGTATTTT. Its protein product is CASSDRRDTQYF.

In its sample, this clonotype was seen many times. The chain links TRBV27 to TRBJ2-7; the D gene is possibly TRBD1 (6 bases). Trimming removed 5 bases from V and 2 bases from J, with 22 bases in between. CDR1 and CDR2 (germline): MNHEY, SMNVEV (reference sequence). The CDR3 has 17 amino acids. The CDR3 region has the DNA TGTGCCAGCAGTCCTGAGACGGACAGAGCAGGTCCCTACGAGCAGTACGTC. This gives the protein CASSPETDRAGPYEQYV.